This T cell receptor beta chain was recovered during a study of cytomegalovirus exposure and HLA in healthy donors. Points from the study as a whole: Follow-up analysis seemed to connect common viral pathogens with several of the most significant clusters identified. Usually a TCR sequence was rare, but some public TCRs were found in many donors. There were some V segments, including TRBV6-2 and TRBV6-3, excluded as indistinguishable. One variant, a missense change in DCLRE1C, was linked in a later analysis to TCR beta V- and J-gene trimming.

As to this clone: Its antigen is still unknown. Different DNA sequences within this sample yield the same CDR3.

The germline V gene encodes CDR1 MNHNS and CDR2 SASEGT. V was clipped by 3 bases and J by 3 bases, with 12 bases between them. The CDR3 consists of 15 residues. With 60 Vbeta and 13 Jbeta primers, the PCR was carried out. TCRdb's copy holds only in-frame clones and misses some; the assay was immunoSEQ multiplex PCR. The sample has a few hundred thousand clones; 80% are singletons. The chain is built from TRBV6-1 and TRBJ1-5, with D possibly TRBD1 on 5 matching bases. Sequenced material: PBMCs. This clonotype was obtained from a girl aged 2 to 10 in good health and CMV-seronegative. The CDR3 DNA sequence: TGTGCCAGCAGTGACCGGGGGTGGGCCAATCAGCCCCAGCATTTT. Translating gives CASSDRGWANQPQHF.